The 16 T cell receptor beta chains below all came from one sample that was sequenced in a study of vaccination effects on CD4 cells after COVID-19. Repertoires were generated with immunoSEQ multiplex PCR, while TCRdb's copy carries only in-frame clones and drops some. The sample has around 50,000 clones; about 76% are singletons. Their antigen targets remain unknown. Cultured cells yielded isolated CD4+ T cells after around 9 days. SARS-CoV-2 infection was confirmed by PCR in the person between March and December 2020. Participants received two doses of either the BNT162b2 or mRNA-1273 vaccine. The sample in question was CD4+ T cells from PBMCs cultured without peptide, obtained after COVID-19 vaccination. These receptors originate from a human donor who had a prior SARS-CoV-2 infection.

The chain employs TRBV9 and TRBJ2-1; D possibly matches TRBD1 or TRBD2 (6 bases each). V was pared by 0 bases and J by 1 base, with 11 bases between. CDR3 length: 16 residues. Germline V lookup: CDR1 SGDLS, CDR2 YYNGEE. Here the CDR3 reads CASSVGGGLSYNEQFF. Here the CDR3 DNA reads TGTGCCAGCAGCGTAGGAGGGGGGCTTTCCTACAATGAGCAGTTCTTC.

The chain carries TRBV11-2 and TRBJ1-1; 10 bases fit TRBD1. The V segment lost 5 bases and the J segment 8 bases; nucleotides outside the gene matches: 8. CDR1 and CDR2 from the germline V gene are SGHAT and FQNNGV. The CDR3 consists of 14 residues. CDR3 loop: CASSLGQGGREAFF. DNA for the CDR3: TGTGCCAGCAGCCTCGGACAGGGGGGGAGAGAAGCTTTCTTT.

The chain carries TRBV7-3 and TRBJ2-1, with 8 bases matching TRBD2. V shed 3 bases and J 4 bases; nucleotides not matched to a gene: 8. The CDR3 extends over 16 amino acids. Looked up from germline, CDR1 is SGHTA and CDR2 is FQGTGA. The CDR3 region is CASSFTGSGGYNEQFF. The CDR3 nucleotides are TGTGCCAGCAGCTTTACCGGGAGCGGGGGTTACAATGAGCAGTTCTTC.

This sequence joins TRBV7-2 and TRBJ2-5; 8 bases agree with TRBD1. The CDR3 has 16 amino acids. The V and J ends lost 5 bases and 2 bases, in that order; junction bases with no gene match: 10. Germline assignment: CDR1 SGHTA and CDR2 FQGNSA. The chain's CDR3 is CASSQSITGGQETQYF. CDR3 in DNA: TGTGCCAGCAGCCAATCAATAACAGGGGGTCAAGAGACCCAGTACTTC. The variable domain in full, completed from reference TRBV7-2 and TRBJ2-5, reads GAGVSQSPSNKVTEKGKDVELRCDPISGHTALYWYRQSLGQGLEFLIYFQGNSAPDKSGLPSDRFSAERTGGSVSTLTIQRTQQEDSAVYLCASSQSITGGQETQYFGPGTRLLVL.

This clone has only a few counts. The chain couples TRBV7-2 to TRBJ2-5; 12 nucleotides align to TRBD2. The CDR3 totals 15 residues. Germline assignment: CDR1 SGHTA and CDR2 FQGNSA. V dropped 1 base and J dropped 7; count of bases not matched to a gene: 4. The CDR3 region has the DNA TGTGCCAGCAGCTTAGGACTAGCGGGAGTAGGGACCCAGTACTTC. Its protein product is CASSLGLAGVGTQYF.

This clone was counted between two and nine times. The chain joins TRBV6-2 or TRBV6-3 to TRBJ2-2; 10 bases match TRBD2. CDR1 is MNHEY and CDR2 is SVGEGT in the germline V gene. CDR3 length: 21 amino acids. The V and J ends lost 5 bases and 1 base, in that order; junction bases with no gene match: 19. The CDR3 spells CASSTRTALRQREGNTGELFF. The CDR3 region has the DNA TGTGCCAGCAGTACCCGGACAGCCCTAAGACAGCGGGAGGGGAACACCGGGGAGCTGTTTTTT.

The chain links TRBV18 to TRBJ2-3; D tentatively reads TRBD1 or TRBD2 (6 bases each). This CDR3 has 14 residues. The V gene lost 3 bases and the J gene lost 1 base, with 8 bases spanning the gap. Germline assignment: CDR1 KGHSH and CDR2 LQKENI. CDR3 sequence reads: CASSPRGGTDTQYF. Here the CDR3 DNA reads TGTGCCAGCTCACCGAGGGGGGGCACAGATACGCAGTATTTT.

This clone was seen more than once but under ten times. The chain couples TRBV3-1 (or the pseudogene TRBV3-2) to TRBJ2-7, with 14 bases identical to TRBD2. CDR1 LGHDT and CDR2 YNNKEL come from the germline V gene (reference sequence). The CDR3 totals 15 residues. After removal of 3 bases from V and 4 bases from J, the junction contained 2 bases not matched to a gene. CDR3 in amino acids: CASSQRTSGRYEQYF. The CDR3 region has the DNA TGTGCCAGCAGCCAGCGGACTAGCGGGAGGTACGAGCAGTACTTC.

The rearrangement uses TRBV4-2 and TRBJ1-2; 9 nucleotides agree with TRBD1. CDR3 length: 15 amino acids. Germline CDR1 is LGHNA and CDR2 is YNFKEQ. V lost 1 base, J lost 1 base, and 1 base stayed unmatched. This chain's CDR3 is CASSQGTGDNYGYTF. DNA for the CDR3: TGTGCCAGCAGCCAAGGGACAGGGGATAACTATGGCTACACCTTC.

The chain uses TRBV27 and TRBJ1-2; D not resolved. Germline V CDR1 and CDR2: MNHEY, SMNVEV (reference sequence). The CDR3 consists of 15 residues. Trimming pared 4 bases from V and 4 bases from J, leaving 16 bases between. CDR3 sequence (DNA): TGTGCCAGCAGTTCTGTCGCGAGGAGACTCTATGGCTACACCTTC. Protein sequence: CASSSVARRLYGYTF.

The chain employs TRBV5-1 and TRBJ2-5; TRBD1 matches at 8 bases. CDR3 length equals 16 residues. CDR1 is SGHRS and CDR2 is YFSETQ in the germline V gene. J gave up 3 bases and V 1 base, and 8 bases lay outside the gene matches. The CDR3 region is CASSLSPQGDEETQYF. For the CDR3, the DNA is TGCGCCAGCAGCTTGTCACCACAGGGGGATGAAGAGACCCAGTACTTC.

The V gene is TRBV5-1, the J gene TRBJ1-2; TRBD1 agrees at 7 bases. The J segment lost 4 bases and the V segment lost 7 bases, leaving 10 bases of the junction unmatched. The CDR3 is made up of 14 amino acids. CDR1 is SGHRS and CDR2 is YFSETQ in the germline V gene. CDR3 sequence reads: CASGPGQPRYGYTF. CDR3 nucleotides: TGCGCCAGCGGCCCGGGACAGCCACGCTATGGCTACACCTTC.

The rearrangement links TRBV7-3 to TRBJ1-6; D is unresolved. V lost 6 bases, J lost 7 bases, and 13 bases lay in between. The CDR3 spans 14 residues. Germline V lookup: CDR1 SGHTA, CDR2 FQGTGA. As DNA, the CDR3 is TGTGCCAGCAGTCAATCCGGAGGAAATTCACCCCTCCACTTT. This gives the protein CASSQSGGNSPLHF.

The chain carries TRBV2 and TRBJ1-2, with TRBD1 matching 9 bases. Germline values: CDR1 SNHLY, CDR2 FYNNEI. The V segment lost 4 bases and the J segment 6 bases; nucleotides outside the gene matches: 0. This CDR3 contains 12 residues. The CDR3 protein is CASSGTGDGYTF. The CDR3 region has the DNA TGTGCCAGCAGTGGGACAGGGGATGGCTACACCTTC.

This clone was recorded a few times. CDR3 nucleotide sequence: TGTGCCAGCAGCTCCGGAAACGAGCAGTACTTC. Translated, it gives CASSSGNEQYF. The J gene is TRBJ2-7, the V gene TRBV11-3, with D unresolved. The germline V gene has CDR1 SGHNT and CDR2 YENEEA. The length of the CDR3 is 11 residues. V dropped 4 bases and J dropped 5 bases, with 6 bases sitting between them.

The V gene is TRBV3-1 (or the pseudogene TRBV3-2), the J gene TRBJ2-3, with TRBD1 matching 10 bases. J was trimmed by 4 bases and V by 1 base; bases with no gene match: 11. The CDR3 extends over 18 amino acids. Germline values: CDR1 LGHDT, CDR2 YNNKEL (reference sequence). The CDR3 nucleotides are TGTGCCAGCAGCCAAGCGCGGACAGGGGGTGGTAGCGCAGATACGCAGTATTTT. Its translation is CASSQARTGGGSADTQYF.